This T cell receptor beta chain originates from a study of blood T cell repertoires in COVID-19. The CDR3 is made up of 15 amino acids. Germline CDR1 and CDR2: MNHEY and SVGAGI. V dropped 5 bases and J dropped 3; count of bases not matched to a gene: 7. This table comes from immunoSEQ multiplex PCR, and its TCRdb copy is limited to in-frame clones, with some not included. The sample has 180,000 or so clones, 86% seen once; the top ten hold 4.5% to 7%. This clone was found many times. Specimen: PBMCs or T cells enriched from blood (not recorded which). The receptor's source is a man aged 35 to 55 with acute COVID-19. V is TRBV6-5 and J is TRBJ2-7, with TRBD1 identical over 10 bases. The CDR3 DNA sequence: TGTGCCAGCAGTACCGGGACAGGGGACTACTACGAGCAGTACTTC. It encodes CASSTGTGDYYEQYF.